This T cell receptor beta chain emerged from a study of CD8 T cells in Susac syndrome. The RNA, 0.5 to 1 ug, was put through reverse transcription using random hexamers. From the immunoSEQ multiplex PCR reads, TCRdb called clonotypes with MiXCR, one entry per CDR3 protein. Here the sample spans about 250,000 distinct CDR3 sequences, 85% to 95% being singletons. The CDR3 covers 17 residues. Trimming at V came to 3 bases and at J to 0 bases, leaving 8 bases not matched to a gene. CDR1 and CDR2 (germline): MNHEY, SMNVEV (reference sequence). Isolation of CD8+ and CD4+ T cells was performed negatively, whereas enrichment of TEMRA cells was done by FACS. This clonotype was detected only once.

This chain links TRBV27 with TRBJ2-7, with 10 bases matching TRBD2. Sequencing was done on a sample of CD4+ T cells from PBMCs. The receptor's source is a human donor with multiple sclerosis. The CDR3 DNA sequence: TGTGCCAGCAGTTTCAGGCTAGCGGGGGACATCTCCTACGAGCAGTACTTC. This codes for CASSFRLAGDISYEQYF.